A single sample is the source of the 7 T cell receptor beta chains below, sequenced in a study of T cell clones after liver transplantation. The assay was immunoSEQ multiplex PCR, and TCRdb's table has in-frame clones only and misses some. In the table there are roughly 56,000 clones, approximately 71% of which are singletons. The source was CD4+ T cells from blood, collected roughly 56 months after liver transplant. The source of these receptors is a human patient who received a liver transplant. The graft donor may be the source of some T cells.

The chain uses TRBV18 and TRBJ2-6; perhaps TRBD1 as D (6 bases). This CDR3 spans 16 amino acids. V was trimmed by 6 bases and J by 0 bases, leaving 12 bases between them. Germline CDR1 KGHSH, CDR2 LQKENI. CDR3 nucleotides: TGTGCCAGCTCGCTAGACAGGACCTCTGGGGCCAACGTCCTGACTTTC. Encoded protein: CASSLDRTSGANVLTF. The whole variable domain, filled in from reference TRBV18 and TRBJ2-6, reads NAGVMQNPRHLVRRRGQEARLRCSPMKGHSHVYWYRQLPEEGLKFMVYLQKENIIDESGMPKERFSAEFPKEGPSILRIQQVVRGDSAAYFCASSLDRTSGANVLTFGAGSRLTVL.

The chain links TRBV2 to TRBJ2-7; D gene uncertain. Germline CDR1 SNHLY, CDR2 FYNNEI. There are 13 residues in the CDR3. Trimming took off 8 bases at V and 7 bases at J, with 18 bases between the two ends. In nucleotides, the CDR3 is TGTGCCAGCGGCCTGAGGCCACTGGGTGAGCAGTACTTC. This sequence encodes CASGLRPLGEQYF.

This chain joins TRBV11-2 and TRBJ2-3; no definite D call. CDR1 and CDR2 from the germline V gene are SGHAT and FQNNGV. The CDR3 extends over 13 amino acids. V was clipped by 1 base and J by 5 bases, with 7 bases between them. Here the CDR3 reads CASSLGRIDTQYF. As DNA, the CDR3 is TGTGCCAGCAGCTTAGGACGTATAGATACGCAGTATTTT.

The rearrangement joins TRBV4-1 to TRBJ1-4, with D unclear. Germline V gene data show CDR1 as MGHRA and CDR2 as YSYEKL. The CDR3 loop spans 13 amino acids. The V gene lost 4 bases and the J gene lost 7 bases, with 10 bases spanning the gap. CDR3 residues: CASSRWLREKLFF. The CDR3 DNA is TGCGCCAGCAGCCGGTGGCTACGTGAAAAACTGTTTTTT.

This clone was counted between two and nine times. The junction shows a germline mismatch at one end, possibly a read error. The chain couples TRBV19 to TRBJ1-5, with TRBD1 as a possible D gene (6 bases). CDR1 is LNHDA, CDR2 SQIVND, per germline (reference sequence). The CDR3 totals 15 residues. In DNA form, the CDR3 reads TGTGCCAGTAGTCTAGAGACAGGACGCAATCAGCCCCAGCATTTT. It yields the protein CASSLETGRNQPQHF.

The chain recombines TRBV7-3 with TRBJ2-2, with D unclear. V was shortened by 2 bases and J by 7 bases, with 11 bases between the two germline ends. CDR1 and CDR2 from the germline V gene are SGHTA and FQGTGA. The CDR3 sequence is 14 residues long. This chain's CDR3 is CASSLLRTSGELFF. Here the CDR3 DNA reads TGTGCCAGCAGCTTATTGAGAACCAGCGGGGAGCTGTTTTTT.

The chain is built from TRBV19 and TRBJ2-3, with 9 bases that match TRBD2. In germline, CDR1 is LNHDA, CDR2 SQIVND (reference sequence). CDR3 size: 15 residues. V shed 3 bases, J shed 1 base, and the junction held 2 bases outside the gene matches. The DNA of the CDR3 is TGTGCCAGTAGTATCTCTAGCGGGGGCACAGATACGCAGTATTTT. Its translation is CASSISSGGTDTQYF.